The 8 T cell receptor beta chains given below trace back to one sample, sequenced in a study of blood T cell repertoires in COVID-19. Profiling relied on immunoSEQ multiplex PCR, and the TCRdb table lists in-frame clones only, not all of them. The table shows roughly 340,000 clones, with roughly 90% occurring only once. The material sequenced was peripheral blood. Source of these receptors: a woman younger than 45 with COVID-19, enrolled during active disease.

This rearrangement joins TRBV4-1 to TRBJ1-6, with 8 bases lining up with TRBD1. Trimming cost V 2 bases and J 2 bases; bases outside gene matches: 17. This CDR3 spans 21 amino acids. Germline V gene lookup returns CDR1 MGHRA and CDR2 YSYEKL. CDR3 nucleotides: TGCGCCAGCAGCCAACTTCTCGCTCCGGGACAGGCCTCTACCTATAATTCACCCCTCCACTTT. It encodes CASSQLLAPGQASTYNSPLHF.

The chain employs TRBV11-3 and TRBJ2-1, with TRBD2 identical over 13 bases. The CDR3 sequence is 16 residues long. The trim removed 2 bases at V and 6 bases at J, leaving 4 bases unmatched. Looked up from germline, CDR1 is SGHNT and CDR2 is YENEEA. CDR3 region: CASSLIGLAGANEQFF. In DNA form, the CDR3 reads TGTGCCAGCAGCTTAATTGGACTAGCGGGAGCCAATGAGCAGTTCTTC.

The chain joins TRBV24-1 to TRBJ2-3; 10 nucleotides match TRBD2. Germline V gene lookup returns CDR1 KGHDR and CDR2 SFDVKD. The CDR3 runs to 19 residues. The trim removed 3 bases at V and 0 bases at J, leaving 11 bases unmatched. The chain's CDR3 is CATSDPASGSSSSTDTQYF. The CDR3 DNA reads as TGTGCCACCAGTGATCCTGCTAGCGGGAGTTCCTCTAGCACAGATACGCAGTATTTT.

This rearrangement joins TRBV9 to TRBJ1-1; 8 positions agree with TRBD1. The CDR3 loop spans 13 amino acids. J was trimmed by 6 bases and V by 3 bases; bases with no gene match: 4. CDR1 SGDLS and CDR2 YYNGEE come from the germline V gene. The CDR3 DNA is TGTGCCAGCAGCGCCGGACAGGGAGCTGAAGCTTTCTTT. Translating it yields CASSAGQGAEAFF.

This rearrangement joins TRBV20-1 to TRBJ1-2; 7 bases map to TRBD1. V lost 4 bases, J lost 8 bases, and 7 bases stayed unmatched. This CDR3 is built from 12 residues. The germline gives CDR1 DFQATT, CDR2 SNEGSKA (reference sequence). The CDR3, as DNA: TGCAGTGCTAATGACAGGGTGTTGGGCTACACCTTC. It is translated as CSANDRVLGYTF.

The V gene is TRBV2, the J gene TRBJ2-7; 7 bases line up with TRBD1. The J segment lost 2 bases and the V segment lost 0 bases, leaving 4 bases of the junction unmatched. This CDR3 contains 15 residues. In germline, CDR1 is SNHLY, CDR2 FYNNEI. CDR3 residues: CASSEAGDRPYEQYV. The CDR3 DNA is TGTGCCAGCAGTGAAGCAGGGGACAGACCCTACGAGCAGTACGTC.

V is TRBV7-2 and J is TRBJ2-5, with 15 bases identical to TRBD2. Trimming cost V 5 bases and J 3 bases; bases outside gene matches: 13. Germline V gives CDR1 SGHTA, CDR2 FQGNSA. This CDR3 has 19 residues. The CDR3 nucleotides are TGTGCCAGCAGCGCCTGGACTAGCGGGGGGGTCGGCTACGAAGAGACCCAGTACTTC. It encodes CASSAWTSGGVGYEETQYF.

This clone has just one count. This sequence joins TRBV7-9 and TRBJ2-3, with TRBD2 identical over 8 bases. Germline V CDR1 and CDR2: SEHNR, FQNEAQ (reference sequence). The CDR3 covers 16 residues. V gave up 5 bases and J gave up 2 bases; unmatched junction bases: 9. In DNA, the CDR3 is TGTGCCAGCAGCGCCCCAGCGGGAGATCTCACAGATACGCAGTATTTT. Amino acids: CASSAPAGDLTDTQYF.